Each of the 26 T cell receptor beta chains below was sequenced from the same sample in a study of blood T cells in healthy people across ages. Next came a second PCR, run for roughly 6 to 11 cycles, which used a sample-barcoded 5' primer along with a J-beta primer mix. TCRdb processed the 5' RACE reads anew with MiXCR; each CDR3 protein has one entry. The sample has 1.5 million to 2 million distinct CDR3 sequences; 35% to 50% are singletons. The sequencing sample was made of blood. Source of these receptors: a human donor in good health.

The chain carries TRBV4-3 and TRBJ2-2; D gene uncertain. Germline assignment: CDR1 LGHNA and CDR2 YSLEER. V lost 7 bases and J 3 bases, leaving 18 bases between the germline ends. This CDR3 has 16 amino acids. The CDR3 protein is CASTRDIIPDTGELFF. CDR3 DNA: TGCGCCAGCACTCGTGATATTATACCTGACACCGGGGAGCTGTTTTTT.

The chain recombines TRBV4-1 with TRBJ2-1; no firm D call. Germline lookup yields CDR1 MGHRA and CDR2 YSYEKL. V was cut by 1 base and J by 7 bases, with 17 bases left in between. The CDR3 spans 16 residues. This CDR3 reads CASSQVAATAPNEQFF. CDR3 bases: TGCGCCAGCAGCCAAGTCGCGGCCACCGCGCCTAATGAGCAGTTCTTC.

The chain couples TRBV9 to TRBJ1-1; 7 bases match TRBD1. This CDR3 region has 14 residues. Germline V gene sequence: CDR1 SGDLS, CDR2 YYNGEE. V trimming: 7 bases; J trimming: 2 bases; junction bases outside the gene matches: 8. The CDR3 protein is CASAGRDSNTEAFF. The CDR3 DNA follows: TGTGCCAGCGCCGGTAGGGACAGCAACACTGAAGCTTTCTTT. The complete variable domain, with remaining parts taken from reference TRBV9 and TRBJ1-1, reads DSGVTQTPKHLITATGQRVTLRCSPRSGDLSVYWYQQSLDQGLQFLIQYYNGEERAKGNILERFSAQQFPDLHSELNLSSLELGDSALYFCASAGRDSNTEAFFGQGTRLTVV.

This clonotype came up many times. This chain uses TRBV20-1 with TRBJ2-1; 11 bases line up with TRBD2. This CDR3 region has 15 residues. Germline CDR1 is DFQATT and CDR2 is SNEGSKA (reference sequence). V trimming: 2 bases; J trimming: 4 bases; junction bases outside the gene matches: 4. This chain's CDR3 is CSARYGTSGYNEQFF. CDR3 coding DNA: TGCAGTGCTAGATACGGGACTAGCGGATACAATGAGCAGTTCTTC.

This clonotype was detected many times. The V call is TRBV12-3 or TRBV12-4, the J call TRBJ2-5; the D gene is possibly TRBD1 (5 bases). The tail of the sequence fits TRBJ2-7 better, so the J call may be wrong. This CDR3 region has 12 residues. The CDR3 here is CASSKPTVEQYF. The CDR3 coding sequence is TGTGCCAGCAGTAAGCCGACAGTCGAGCAGTACTTC.

V and J are TRBV20-1 and TRBJ2-5; D is ambiguous. The CDR3 totals 13 residues. Germline V gene lookup returns CDR1 DFQATT and CDR2 SNEGSKA (reference sequence). V shed 0 bases and J shed 2 bases, with 7 bases lying between them. The DNA of the CDR3 is TGCAGTGCTAGAGATTTCAGACAAGAGACCCAGTACTTC. Encoded protein: CSARDFRQETQYF.

V gene TRBV7-9 combines with J gene TRBJ2-5; a possible D gene is TRBD1 (6 bases). The end of the DNA is better explained by TRBJ2-7, so the J call may be wrong. The germline V gene encodes CDR1 SEHNR and CDR2 FQNEAQ (reference sequence). This CDR3 is 17 amino acids long. CDR3 nucleotides: TGTGCCAGCAGCTTAGCACAGACAGGTGGAAGGGCCTACGAGCAGTACTTC. This encodes CASSLAQTGGRAYEQYF.

This clonotype was counted between two and nine times. V gene TRBV28 combines with J gene TRBJ1-5, with 7 positions matching TRBD1. The germline CDR1 and CDR2 sequences are MDHEN and SYDVKM. The CDR3 loop spans 17 amino acids. V lost 0 bases, J lost 1 base, and 6 bases stayed unmatched. CDR3 residues: CASSLWDRLRSNQPQHF. The CDR3 nucleotides are TGTGCCAGCAGTTTATGGGACAGGCTGCGGAGCAATCAGCCCCAGCATTTT.

CDR3 sequence: CASSPTWDYTF. The CDR3 bases are TGCGCCAGCAGCCCTACATGGGACTACACCTTC. The chain employs TRBV4-3 and TRBJ1-2; no definite D call. Between the trimmed V and J ends, which lost 4 bases and 10 bases, there was a span of 10 bases. CDR1 and CDR2 (germline): LGHNA, YSLEER. The CDR3 covers 11 residues.

J is TRBJ1-5 and V is TRBV7-3; D is undetermined. CDR1 SGHTA and CDR2 FQGTGA come from the germline V gene. V was shortened by 5 bases and J by 8 bases, with 13 bases between the two germline ends. This CDR3 spans 13 amino acids. CDR3 in amino acids: CASSLTPNEPQHF. The CDR3 DNA sequence: TGTGCCAGCAGCCTGACACCGAACGAGCCCCAGCATTTT.

This clonotype turned up a few times. The chain recombines TRBV29-1 with TRBJ1-2, with no clear D. Germline lookup yields CDR1 SQVTM and CDR2 ANQGSEA. The CDR3 runs 12 residues. The V end lost 5 bases, the J end lost 1 base, and 8 bases lay between the germline ends. CDR3 nucleotides: TGCAGCGTTTTTGCCGTTAACTATGGCTACACCTTC. Its translation: CSVFAVNYGYTF.

The chain combines TRBV6-1 with TRBJ2-7; 8 bases map to TRBD1. The CDR3 sequence is 15 residues long. The germline V gene has CDR1 MNHNS and CDR2 SASEGT. With V trimmed by 7 bases and J by 2 bases, 10 bases remained unmatched. This chain's CDR3 is CASKLGQGLPYEQYF. CDR3 bases: TGTGCCAGCAAACTCGGACAGGGCCTGCCCTACGAGCAGTACTTC.

This clonotype was counted between two and nine times. The chain recombines TRBV5-1 with TRBJ2-1; TRBD2 matches at 11 bases. The germline gives CDR1 SGHRS, CDR2 YFSETQ. The CDR3 is 15 amino acids. Trimming at V came to 0 bases and at J to 5 bases, leaving 1 base not matched to a gene. The CDR3 nucleotides read TGCGCCAGCAGCTTGGGTAGCGGGGGGGACAATGAGCAGTTCTTC. It encodes CASSLGSGGDNEQFF.

This clonotype was recorded a few times. The chain has TRBV29-1 and TRBJ1-2, with TRBD1 as a possible D gene (5 bases). Germline-derived CDR1 and CDR2 are SQVTM and ANQGSEA. The germline V and J ends were trimmed by 6 bases and 7 bases, with 18 bases remaining between them. There are 13 residues in the CDR3. CDR3 loop: CSVASRDGGGYTF. Written as DNA, the CDR3 is TGCAGCGTCGCCAGCCGGGACGGGGGTGGCTACACCTTC.

V and J are TRBV5-1 and TRBJ2-3; TRBD1 might be the D (5 bases). V dropped 4 bases and J dropped 2 bases, with 14 bases sitting between them. The CDR3 sequence is 15 residues long. Germline values: CDR1 SGHRS, CDR2 YFSETQ. This chain's CDR3 is CASSVQDPLTDTQYF. The CDR3 region has the DNA TGCGCCAGCAGCGTACAGGATCCACTCACAGATACGCAGTATTTT.

This clonotype has just a few counts. The chain has TRBV5-6 and TRBJ2-3; D unresolved. V lost 7 bases and J 0 bases, leaving 15 bases between the germline ends. Germline CDR1 and CDR2: SGHDT and YYEEEE. CDR3 length: 15 amino acids. CDR3 coding DNA: TGTGCCAGCCTCGACTCCCTTTCTAGCACAGATACGCAGTATTTT. Translation: CASLDSLSSTDTQYF.

This clonotype was found many times. This sequence joins TRBV14 and TRBJ2-7, with unresolved D. CDR3 length: 11 residues. Germline CDR1 reads SGHDN; CDR2 reads FVKESK. V shed 3 bases and J shed 3 bases, with 3 bases lying between them. CDR3 region: CASSQFYEQYF. In nucleotides, the CDR3 is TGTGCCAGCAGCCAGTTCTACGAGCAGTACTTC.

The chain joins TRBV9 to TRBJ1-2; D not resolved. The germline V gene encodes CDR1 SGDLS and CDR2 YYNGEE. V dropped 0 bases and J dropped 7 bases, with 13 bases sitting between them. The CDR3 contains 14 residues. CDR3 DNA: TGTGCCAGCAGCGTAGCGAGCGAGAAGGGTGGCTACACCTTC. Protein: CASSVASEKGGYTF.

The chain recombines TRBV5-5 with TRBJ2-7; 8 bases match TRBD2. The trim removed 0 bases at V and 7 bases at J, leaving 9 bases unmatched. The V gene's germline CDR1 is SGHKS and CDR2 YYEKEE (reference sequence). This CDR3 has 15 residues. In DNA, the CDR3 is TGTGCCAGCAGCTTGGCGGGACTAGGAGTTCGGGAGCAGTACTTC. Its translation is CASSLAGLGVREQYF.

V is TRBV6-2 or TRBV6-3 and J is TRBJ2-1, with 10 bases matching TRBD1. The junction had 3 bases not matched to a gene; V was cut back by 2 bases and J by 2 bases. The CDR3 runs 16 residues. The germline CDR1 and CDR2 sequences are MNHEY and SVGEGT. In DNA, the CDR3 is TGTGCCAGCAGTTACAGGGGACAGGGGACCTACAATGAGCAGTTCTTC. This encodes CASSYRGQGTYNEQFF.

The sample holds a few counts of this clonotype. The J gene is TRBJ2-5, the V gene TRBV28; D might be TRBD1 (6 bases). The V gene lost 2 bases and the J gene lost 4 bases, with 11 bases spanning the gap. The CDR3 loop spans 14 amino acids. The V gene's germline CDR1 is MDHEN and CDR2 SYDVKM. The DNA for the CDR3 is TGTGCCAGCAGTTTAAACAGGGATGGAGAGACCCAGTACTTC. Translated, it gives CASSLNRDGETQYF.

The CDR3 coding sequence is TGTGCCAGCAGTAGCGGGAGTGGTGAGCAGTTCTTC. Translated, it gives CASSSGSGEQFF. V and J are TRBV28 and TRBJ2-1, with TRBD2 matching 8 bases. With 5 bases clipped from V and 9 bases from J, the junction kept 3 bases outside the gene matches. Germline CDR1 MDHEN, CDR2 SYDVKM. The CDR3 has 12 residues.

This chain connects TRBV7-8 to TRBJ1-5; D is uncertain. Germline loops: CDR1 SGHVS, CDR2 FQNEAQ. The CDR3 spans 15 residues. V gave up 2 bases and J gave up 0 bases, with 8 bases separating them. The CDR3: CASSLTRFSNQPQHF. CDR3 bases: TGTGCCAGCAGCTTAACAAGATTTAGCAATCAGCCCCAGCATTTT.

The chain combines TRBV5-6 with TRBJ2-3, with no clear D. This CDR3 contains 13 residues. From germline, CDR1 is SGHDT and CDR2 YYEEEE. Trimming took off 5 bases at V and 6 bases at J, with 13 bases between the two ends. CDR3 DNA: TGTGCCAGCAGTTTTTCTTCTCCGGATACGCAGTATTTT. Protein product: CASSFSSPDTQYF.

The CDR3: CAIGPDSSYGEQYF. The CDR3 DNA reads as TGTGCCATCGGACCGGACAGTAGCTATGGCGAGCAGTACTTC. The chain joins TRBV10-3 to TRBJ2-7, with D possibly matching TRBD1 (6 bases). CDR3 length equals 14 residues. Germline V gene data show CDR1 as ENHRY and CDR2 as SYGVKD. V lost 8 bases and J 6 bases, leaving 20 bases between the germline ends.

The chain employs TRBV20-1 and TRBJ2-3, with TRBD1 matching over 7 bases. The CDR3 length is 13 residues. With V trimmed by 6 bases and J by 3 bases, 6 bases remained unmatched. The germline V gene has CDR1 DFQATT and CDR2 SNEGSKA (reference sequence). The CDR3 DNA is TGCAGTGCCCCCCGACAGGGTACAGATACGCAGTATTTT. Protein sequence: CSAPRQGTDTQYF.